This T cell receptor (beta chain) is from a study of blood T cell repertoires in COVID-19. Here immunoSEQ multiplex PCR was the method, and the copy in TCRdb shows in-frame clones only, minus some. The repertoire holds some 87,000 clones, with roughly 89% as singletons. Trimming cost V 2 bases and J 4 bases, with 9 bases left between them. This CDR3 has 13 amino acids. Germline CDR1 MNHEY, CDR2 SVGAGI. Sequencing was carried out using peripheral blood. The chain employs TRBV6-5 and TRBJ2-7, with D hard to call. This clonotype was obtained from a human donor with COVID-19, enrolled during active disease. The donor label of this sample is uncertain. DNA for the CDR3: TGTGCCAGCAGTTACGGCGGATATTACGAGCAGTACTTC. As protein: CASSYGGYYEQYF.